The TCR beta chain described here comes from a study of identical twins (dated by TCRdb to 2016 to 2017). Broadly, across the study: The study deep-sequenced TCR alpha and beta repertoires from monozygotic twins, unrelated adults of various ages and cord blood to test whether fetal clonotypes persist. To rule out contamination, replicate twin experiments were performed at different times with different library preparation protocols. Paper-wide results and their limitations: Invariant T cells such as MAIT and iNKT could partly confound zero-insertion analyses, though diverse VJ usage argued against this for most clonotypes. Because the same donors could not be followed over many years, the conclusions depended on cross-sectional statistical analysis. Recombination models systematically underestimated out-of-frame TCR alpha sharing in monozygotic twins but agreed with sharing between unrelated individuals. Compared with coincidental sharing between unrelated individuals, out-of-frame TCR alpha sequences shared between twins showed an excess of sequences with low generation probability. Excess twin sharing in beta out-of-frame sequences was weaker because fewer shared sequences lowered the signal-to-noise ratio. Abundant cord blood beta clonotypes had fewer insertions, young adult naive repertoires showed a similar but weaker trend, and memory repertoires showed no such trend.

The method behind the library was 5' RACE. The sequencing machine was an Illumina HiSeq 2000. A universal primer binding site was introduced by template switching, and a unique molecular identifier was present in the final cDNA, enabling accurate counting of TCR cDNA molecules. Specific primers in the conserved constant-segment region were used to synthesize first-strand cDNA for the TCR alpha and beta chains. To control for contamination, every cDNA library was double barcoded, receiving both a SMART-Mk sample barcode and Illumina barcodes. Two successive PCR steps introduced TruSeq adapter sequences along with Illumina sample barcodes. The Illumina HiSeq platform was used with custom primers to sequence TCR alpha and beta cDNA libraries. The authors processed their data as follows. Raw reads were processed with MiGEC to extract unique molecular identifiers, and MiXCR was used to determine CDR3 positions. For each individual, recombination models were inferred using an EM algorithm with the repgenHMM and IGoR tools. Shared clonotypes were analyzed with the tcR package in R, and sharing was normalized by the product of cloneset sizes. Out-of-frame nonproductive sequences were analyzed to study raw recombination free of thymic and clonal selection effects. In TCRdb, the public reads were trimmed at Q25 with fastp and aligned with MiXCR, with productive beta chains retained. For every CDR3 protein sequence, its rows merge into one entry that carries the most common genes and DNA. The V and J calls were not made by the authors but by TCRdb's processing. The sample profile shows 220,000 or so distinct CDR3 sequences; 5.5% to 7% of them were found once. More than 3% of the sample is taken by the ten largest.

A remark on this clonotype: Its antigen is still unknown. The input lacks base qualities; no much larger clone sits a single base away.

For this chain, trimming is 3 bases at the V end and 2 bases at the J end, and the number of junction bases without a gene match is 25. Via the germline V gene, CDR1 is SGHRS and CDR2 YFSETQ. Reading from cysteine to phenylalanine, the CDR3 counts 23 amino acids. Just the 69-base CDR3 DNA is kept, in frame starting at base 1. Only healthy Caucasian donors were included. The twin cohort comprised three pairs of female monozygotic twins, all aged about 18 to 29 years. Using Miltenyi CD45RO+ enrichment and human naive T-cell isolation kits, memory (CD45RO+) and naive T cells were isolated from PBMC. The data also belong to a second study, concerning yellow fever vaccine responses in identical twins. In that second paper, the authors write: According to the authors, the vaccine-induced T cell response in identical twins seemed to be partly convergent and partly specific to each individual. In the study, vaccine-responding T cell clones were precisely tracked in identical twins.

Material for sequencing was memory (CD45RO+) T cells sorted from blood. This specimen's cell subset or site label, interpreted: CD45RO+ enriched T cells. The sequence was collected from a woman in her late teens or twenties in good health. In this chain, TRBV5-1 is recombined with TRBJ2-1; 11 bases in the middle match TRBD2. Here the CDR3 is given as CASSSGGQHHRYSGRAPYNEQFF. The bases are TGCGCCAGCAGCTCCGGGGGACAGCACCACCGCTATAGCGGGAGGGCCCCCTACAATGAGCAGTTCTTC. Full variable domain (CDR3 extended with the reference TRBV5-1 and TRBJ2-1 proteins): KAGVTQTPRYLIKTRGQQVTLSCSPISGHRSVSWYQQTPGQGLQFLFEYFSETQRNKGNFPGRFSGRQFSNSRSEMNVSTLELGDSALYLCASSSGGQHHRYSGRAPYNEQFFGPGTRLTVL.